These 31 T cell receptor beta chains came from one sample sequenced in a study of human thymus T cells. Generated by immunoSEQ multiplex PCR, the TCRdb table keeps only in-frame clones and is missing some. The sample has fewer than 85,000 clones; 85% to 95% are singletons. Resections removed during corrective heart surgery provided the thymus tissue used. The sample was thymus tissue. Source of these receptors: a girl under three years old with a congenital heart defect but otherwise immunologically healthy.

J is TRBJ1-1 and V is TRBV5-6; tentative D call: TRBD1 (5 bases). Trimming shortened V by 0 bases and J by 4 bases, and 10 bases separated the two germline ends. Looked up from germline, CDR1 is SGHDT and CDR2 is YYEEEE. The length of the CDR3 is 14 residues. CDR3 bases: TGTGCCAGCAGCTTGGCGGGGGAGCCCACTGAAGCTTTCTTT. Its translation is CASSLAGEPTEAFF.

The chain links TRBV9 to TRBJ1-1, with D maybe TRBD1 (6 bases). CDR1 and CDR2 from the germline V gene are SGDLS and YYNGEE. Trimming cost V 1 base and J 4 bases, with 14 bases left between them. This CDR3 is built from 15 residues. CDR3 DNA sequence: TGTGCCAGCAGCGTATCGGGCAGGGGCGTCACTGAAGCTTTCTTT. It encodes CASSVSGRGVTEAFF. Combining the CDR3 with reference TRBV9 and TRBJ1-1 gives the whole variable domain DSGVTQTPKHLITATGQRVTLRCSPRSGDLSVYWYQQSLDQGLQFLIQYYNGEERAKGNILERFSAQQFPDLHSELNLSSLELGDSALYFCASSVSGRGVTEAFFGQGTRLTVV.

The chain links TRBV28 to TRBJ1-2; D unresolved. This CDR3 has 14 residues. Germline assignment: CDR1 MDHEN and CDR2 SYDVKM. Deletions cut 10 bases from V and 5 bases from J, with 20 bases between. CDR3 nucleotide sequence: TGTGCCACCAGCAGGACCCGGGCCGCATATGGCTACACCTTC. Translation gives CATSRTRAAYGYTF.

This chain links TRBV7-9 with TRBJ1-3; D gene ambiguous. CDR1 SEHNR and CDR2 FQNEAQ come from the germline V gene (reference sequence). V lost 2 bases to trimming and J lost 3 bases, with 8 bases between them. The CDR3 has 14 amino acids. DNA of the CDR3: TGTGCCAGCAGCTTAACTGAGGTTGGAAACACCATATATTTT. The encoded protein is CASSLTEVGNTIYF.

The CDR3 reads CASSFSGPIEQFF. CDR3 sequence (DNA): TGTGCCAGCAGTTTCTCTGGTCCGATTGAGCAGTTCTTC. This chain uses TRBV28 with TRBJ2-1; D unclear. Between the trimmed V and J ends, which lost 3 bases and 9 bases, there was a span of 12 bases. This CDR3 has 13 amino acids. Germline values: CDR1 MDHEN, CDR2 SYDVKM.

CDR3 amino acids: CASSYRLAGRDEQFF. DNA of the CDR3: TGTGCCAGCAGTTACCGACTAGCGGGGAGGGATGAGCAGTTCTTC. This chain connects TRBV6-6 to TRBJ2-1; 11 nucleotides match TRBD2. V lost 2 bases, J lost 8 bases, and 5 bases stayed unmatched. CDR3 size: 15 residues. Germline lookup yields CDR1 MNHNY and CDR2 SVGAGI (reference sequence).

The V gene is TRBV6-1, the J gene TRBJ1-2; D is ambiguous. The germline V gene encodes CDR1 MNHNS and CDR2 SASEGT. The CDR3 extends over 12 amino acids. Trimming took 10 bases from V and 5 from J, leaving 14 bases between them. The CDR3 sequence is CATTPVGYGYTF. CDR3 DNA sequence: TGTGCCACCACGCCGGTCGGGTATGGCTACACCTTC.

The V gene is TRBV4-1, the J gene TRBJ1-1; D may be TRBD1 (5 bases). From germline, CDR1 is MGHRA and CDR2 YSYEKL. The CDR3 is 12 amino acids. With 8 bases removed from V and 7 bases from J, the gap between germline ends came to 14 bases. The CDR3 DNA follows: TGCGCCAGCGGCAGACAGATTCATGAAGCTTTCTTT. Amino acids: CASGRQIHEAFF.

The genes are TRBV7-9 and TRBJ2-3; D call uncertain. CDR1 SEHNR and CDR2 FQNEAQ come from the germline V gene (reference sequence). The V end lost 6 bases, the J end lost 2 bases, and 15 bases lay between the germline ends. The CDR3 length is 15 residues. CDR3 nucleotides: TGTGCCAGCAGGACCCATAACAAAAACACAGATACGCAGTATTTT. Translated, it gives CASRTHNKNTDTQYF.

V gene TRBV18 combines with J gene TRBJ2-5; 11 bases agree with TRBD1. Germline V gene lookup returns CDR1 KGHSH and CDR2 LQKENI. The ends lost 3 bases at V and 2 bases at J; junction bases unmatched: 5. The CDR3 consists of 16 residues. As DNA, the CDR3 is TGTGCCAGCTCACCCCGGACAGGGGGCTTACAAGAGACCCAGTACTTC. Translation: CASSPRTGGLQETQYF.

The chain recombines TRBV19 with TRBJ2-5; a possible D gene is TRBD2 (5 bases). The V gene's germline CDR1 is LNHDA and CDR2 SQIVND (reference sequence). The CDR3 is made up of 13 amino acids. V dropped 6 bases and J dropped 2 bases, with 10 bases sitting between them. The CDR3 loop reads CASSRGRQETQYF. For the CDR3, the DNA is TGTGCCAGTAGCCGGGGTAGGCAAGAGACCCAGTACTTC.

The chain carries TRBV27 and TRBJ2-1; TRBD2 matches at 10 bases. The V gene's germline CDR1 is MNHEY and CDR2 SMNVEV (reference sequence). With V trimmed by 7 bases and J by 11 bases, 14 bases remained unmatched. The CDR3 covers 15 residues. The CDR3, as DNA: TGTGCCAGCACCAAAGGCGGGACTAGCGAAGGCAAGCAGTTCTTC. This encodes CASTKGGTSEGKQFF.

The CDR3 DNA follows: TGCGCCAGCAGCCGAAGAATGGAGGGCTCCTACAATGAGCAGTTCTTC. This codes for CASSRRMEGSYNEQFF. The chain uses TRBV4-3 and TRBJ2-1; TRBD2 might be the D (6 bases). The CDR3 totals 16 residues. The germline CDR1 and CDR2 sequences are LGHNA and YSLEER. The V and J ends lost 4 bases and 0 bases respectively, with 13 bases between them.

This clone was seen only once. This chain links TRBV28 with TRBJ2-5; D may be TRBD2 (5 bases). This CDR3 has 15 residues. Trimming shortened V by 1 base and J by 4 bases, and 13 bases separated the two germline ends. Per germline, CDR1 MDHEN and CDR2 SYDVKM. As DNA, the CDR3 is TGTGCCAGCAGTTTATATGGAGGAAGGGCAGAGACCCAGTACTTC. Its translation is CASSLYGGRAETQYF.

The V and J genes are TRBV10-3 and TRBJ2-5; 7 bases agree with TRBD2. V gave up 7 bases and J gave up 1 base; unmatched junction bases: 6. Germline CDR1 ENHRY, CDR2 SYGVKD. The CDR3 contains 14 residues. CDR3 residues: CAIKGRGPQETQYF. CDR3 sequence (DNA): TGTGCCATCAAGGGGAGGGGCCCCCAAGAGACCCAGTACTTC.

J is TRBJ1-1 and V is TRBV19; maybe TRBD1 (5 bases). CDR3 length: 15 residues. CDR1 is LNHDA, CDR2 SQIVND, per germline (reference sequence). The V end was cut by 2 bases, the J end by 6 bases, with 16 bases between. CDR3 sequence reads: CASSINRRGVPEAFF. CDR3 nucleotide sequence: TGTGCCAGTAGTATAAACCGGAGGGGTGTTCCTGAAGCTTTCTTT.

The chain is built from TRBV11-2 and TRBJ2-5, with D possibly being TRBD1 or TRBD2 (6 bases each). From germline, CDR1 is SGHAT and CDR2 FQNNGV. This CDR3 contains 14 residues. V lost 5 bases and J lost 5, with 15 bases in between. The CDR3 loop reads CASSTGGHHETQYF. CDR3 nucleotides: TGTGCCAGCAGCACCGGGGGCCATCACGAGACCCAGTACTTC.

V usage is TRBV5-1 and J usage is TRBJ2-3; unclear D gene. CDR3 length: 15 residues. V shed 1 base and J shed 6 bases, with 15 bases lying between them. CDR1 and CDR2 from the germline V gene are SGHRS and YFSETQ. The CDR3 spells CASSLLAPTADTQYF. In DNA form, the CDR3 reads TGCGCCAGCAGCTTGTTAGCCCCTACGGCGGATACGCAGTATTTT.

This chain uses TRBV5-5 with TRBJ1-1; D uncertain. CDR3 length: 12 amino acids. Germline CDR1 reads SGHKS; CDR2 reads YYEKEE (reference sequence). V lost 5 bases and J 4 bases, leaving 9 bases between the germline ends. The CDR3 sequence is CASRTRSTEAFF. The DNA for the CDR3 is TGTGCCAGCAGAACTCGTTCCACTGAAGCTTTCTTT.

The rearrangement uses TRBV5-1 and TRBJ2-3, with D possibly being TRBD2 (6 bases). V shed 4 bases and J shed 10 bases, with 10 bases lying between them. The CDR3 runs 11 residues. Germline loops: CDR1 SGHRS, CDR2 YFSETQ. CDR3 nucleotides: TGCGCCAGCAGCCCCGGGGGTGCGCAGTATTTT. This codes for CASSPGGAQYF.

The V and J genes are TRBV11-2 and TRBJ1-2; D possibly corresponds to TRBD1 (5 bases). Trimming removed 1 base from V and 9 bases from J, with 15 bases in between. The CDR3 is 14 residues long. Germline CDR1 is SGHAT and CDR2 is FQNNGV. CDR3 sequence: CASSLGIRGVSYTF. The CDR3, as DNA: TGTGCCAGCAGCTTAGGCATCCGGGGCGTTAGCTACACCTTC.

The chain recombines TRBV7-2 with TRBJ2-5, with 7 nucleotides matching TRBD2. V lost 4 bases and J lost 5; bases outside the gene matches: 10. The CDR3 consists of 15 residues. CDR1 is SGHTA and CDR2 is FQGNSA in the germline V gene. CDR3 amino acids: CASSSWGGWGETQYF. The CDR3 DNA sequence: TGTGCCAGCAGCTCCTGGGGAGGGTGGGGGGAGACCCAGTACTTC.

J is TRBJ1-1 and V is TRBV29-1; D gene unclear. This CDR3 is built from 11 residues. The V gene's germline CDR1 is SQVTM and CDR2 ANQGSEA. V lost 4 bases, J lost 11 bases, and 14 bases lay in between. Written as DNA, the CDR3 is TGCAGCGTTGTGGGCGGCGGGGAGGCTTTCTTT. Encoded protein: CSVVGGGEAFF.

The CDR3 here is CASSFGGGREKLFF. In nucleotides, the CDR3 is TGTGCCAGCAGTTTTGGAGGGGGCCGGGAAAAACTGTTTTTT. The chain uses TRBV27 and TRBJ1-4; 7 nucleotides align to TRBD1. The CDR3 consists of 14 residues. Germline V gene sequence: CDR1 MNHEY, CDR2 SMNVEV (reference sequence). The V segment lost 3 bases and the J segment 8 bases; nucleotides outside the gene matches: 6.

V gene TRBV18 combines with J gene TRBJ1-5; D is unresolved. The CDR3 totals 12 residues. The V and J ends lost 8 bases and 1 base respectively, with 6 bases between them. CDR1 is KGHSH, CDR2 LQKENI, per germline. The CDR3 nucleotides are TGTGCCAGCCGAGACAGCAATCAGCCCCAGCATTTT. Its protein is CASRDSNQPQHF.

The chain couples TRBV2 to TRBJ1-4; 7 nucleotides match TRBD1. J lost 5 bases, V lost 6 bases, and 15 bases had no gene match. This CDR3 has 17 residues. Germline V lookup: CDR1 SNHLY, CDR2 FYNNEI. The CDR3 spells CASSQRGPGVGNEKLFF. For the CDR3, the DNA is TGTGCCAGCAGCCAGAGGGGGCCAGGGGTGGGGAATGAAAAACTGTTTTTT.

V gene TRBV4-2 combines with J gene TRBJ2-1, with 15 bases identical to TRBD2. CDR3 size: 14 residues. Germline CDR1 LGHNA, CDR2 YNFKEQ. V shed 1 base, J shed 14 bases, and the junction held 3 bases outside the gene matches. CDR3 region: CASSQGTSGRAKFF. The CDR3 DNA sequence: TGTGCCAGCAGCCAAGGGACTAGCGGGAGGGCCAAGTTCTTC.

The chain links TRBV4-1 to TRBJ2-5; D may be TRBD2 (5 bases). Germline CDR1 and CDR2: MGHRA and YSYEKL. The CDR3 consists of 15 residues. Trimming left V 3 bases short and J 5 bases short, with 16 bases between. The DNA for the CDR3 is TGCGCCAGCAGCCAGGAATGGGCCGGGGAGGAGACCCAGTACTTC. It codes for CASSQEWAGEETQYF.

This clone was seen a single time. The chain recombines TRBV4-2 with TRBJ2-3, with a possible D match to TRBD2 (7 bases). CDR1 is LGHNA, CDR2 YNFKEQ, per germline. Trimming took 4 bases from V and 5 from J, leaving 16 bases between them. This CDR3 is 15 amino acids long. The CDR3 region has the DNA TGTGCCAGCAGCCGCACGCGGGGGCGGGGAGATACGCAGTATTTT. It is translated as CASSRTRGRGDTQYF.

The chain carries TRBV18 and TRBJ2-7; possible D gene TRBD2, 5 bases. Germline V gene sequence: CDR1 KGHSH, CDR2 LQKENI. The ends were cut back, 1 base at V and 0 bases at J, with 19 bases in the middle. The CDR3 has 18 amino acids. This CDR3 reads CASSPRRSTCGPSYEQYF. The CDR3 nucleotides are TGTGCCAGCTCACCACGGAGGTCGACTTGCGGGCCCTCCTACGAGCAGTACTTC.

The chain joins TRBV5-1 to TRBJ2-3; a possible D gene is TRBD2 (7 bases). Germline V CDR1 and CDR2: SGHRS, YFSETQ. The CDR3 contains 16 residues. V was cut by 0 bases and J by 2 bases, with 13 bases left in between. The CDR3 DNA reads TGCGCCAGCAGCTTGGAGTTGGGGGGGCACACAGATACGCAGTATTTT. This gives the protein CASSLELGGHTDTQYF.